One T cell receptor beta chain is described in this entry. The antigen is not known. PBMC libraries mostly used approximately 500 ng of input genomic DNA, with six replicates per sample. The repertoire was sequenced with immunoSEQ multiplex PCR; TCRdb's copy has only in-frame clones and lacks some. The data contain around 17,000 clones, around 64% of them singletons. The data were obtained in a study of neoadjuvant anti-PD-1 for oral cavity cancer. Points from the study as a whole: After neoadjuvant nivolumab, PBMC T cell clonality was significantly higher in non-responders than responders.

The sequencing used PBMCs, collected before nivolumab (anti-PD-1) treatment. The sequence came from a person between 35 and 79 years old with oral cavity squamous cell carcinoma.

CDR3 residues: CASGDVQNTEAFF. The DNA for the CDR3 is TGTGCCAGCGGGGACGTTCAGAACACTGAAGCTTTCTTT. V gene TRBV6-6 combines with J gene TRBJ1-1; a weak D match, TRBD1 (5 bases). V dropped 8 bases and J dropped 1 base, with 11 bases sitting between them. This CDR3 comprises 13 residues. In germline, CDR1 is MNHNY, CDR2 SVGAGI (reference sequence).